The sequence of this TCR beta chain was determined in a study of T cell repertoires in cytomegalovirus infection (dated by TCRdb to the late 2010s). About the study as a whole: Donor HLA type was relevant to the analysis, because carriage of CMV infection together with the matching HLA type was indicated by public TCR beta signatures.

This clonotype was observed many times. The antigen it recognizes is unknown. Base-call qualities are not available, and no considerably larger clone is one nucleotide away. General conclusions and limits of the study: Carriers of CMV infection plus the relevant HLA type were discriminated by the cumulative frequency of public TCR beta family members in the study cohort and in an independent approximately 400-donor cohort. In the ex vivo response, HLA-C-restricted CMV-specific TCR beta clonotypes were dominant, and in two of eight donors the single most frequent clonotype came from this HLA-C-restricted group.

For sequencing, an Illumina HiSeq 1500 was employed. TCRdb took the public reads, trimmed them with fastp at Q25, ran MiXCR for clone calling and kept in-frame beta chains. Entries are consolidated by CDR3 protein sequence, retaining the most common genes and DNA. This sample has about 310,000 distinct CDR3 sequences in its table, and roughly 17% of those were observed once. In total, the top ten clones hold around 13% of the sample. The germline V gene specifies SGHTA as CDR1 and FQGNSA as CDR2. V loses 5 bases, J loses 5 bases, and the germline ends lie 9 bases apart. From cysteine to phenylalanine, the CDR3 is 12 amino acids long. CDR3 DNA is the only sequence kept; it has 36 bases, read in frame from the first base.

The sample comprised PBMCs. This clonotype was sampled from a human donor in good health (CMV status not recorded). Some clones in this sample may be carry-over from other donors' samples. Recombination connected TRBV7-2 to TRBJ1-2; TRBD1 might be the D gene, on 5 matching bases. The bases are TGTGCCAGCAGCCCGGGACCATATGGCTACACCTTC. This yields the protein CASSPGPYGYTF.